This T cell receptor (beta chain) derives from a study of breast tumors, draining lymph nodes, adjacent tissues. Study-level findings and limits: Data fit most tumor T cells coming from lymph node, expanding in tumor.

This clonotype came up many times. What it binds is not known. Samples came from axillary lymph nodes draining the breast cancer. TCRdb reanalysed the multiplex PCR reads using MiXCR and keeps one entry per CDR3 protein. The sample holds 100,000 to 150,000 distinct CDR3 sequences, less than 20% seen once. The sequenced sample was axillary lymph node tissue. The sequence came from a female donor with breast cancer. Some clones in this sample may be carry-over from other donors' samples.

CDR3 bases: TGTGCCACCAGCAGAGATGGGACGGGAATCTACGAGCAGTACTTC. Its translation is CATSRDGTGIYEQYF. The chain joins TRBV15 to TRBJ2-7, with D perhaps given as TRBD1 or TRBD2 (5 bases each). CDR1 and CDR2 (germline): LNHNV, YYDKDF (reference sequence). Trimming stripped 0 bases from V and 3 bases from J, with 12 bases between. CDR3 length: 15 amino acids. Variable domain in full (rest from reference TRBV15 and TRBJ2-7): DAMVIQNPRYQVTQFGKPVTLSCSQTLNHNVMYWYQQKSSQAPKLLFHYYDKDFNNEADTPDNFQSRRPNTSFCFLDIRSPGLGDTAMYLCATSRDGTGIYEQYFGPGTRLTVT.